This TCR beta chain was identified during a study of identical twins. Each CDR3 protein gets one entry after TCRdb re-called the 5' RACE reads with MiXCR. The sample consists of over 200,000 distinct CDR3 sequences, 6.5% of them appearing once. This clonotype was counted many times. The junction departs from the called germline gene at one end, perhaps through a read error. Separately, the same data were catalogued under a study of T cells expressing NK-cell markers.

This clonotype was sampled from a woman aged 18-35 years in good health. Sequences were obtained from CD8+ T cells sorted from blood.

The CDR3: CASRLGQGNQPQHF. CDR3 nucleotide sequence: TGTGCCAGCAGATTAGGGCAGGGGAATCAGCCCCAGCATTTT. This chain uses TRBV12-3 or TRBV12-4 with TRBJ1-5; D may be TRBD1 (6 bases). The CDR3 extends over 14 amino acids.